This T cell receptor (beta chain) was found in a study of T cell clonality in common variable immunodeficiency. Points from the study as a whole: The cause of increased CVID clonality remains unclear without subpopulation sequencing. Fewer deletions and N-nucleotide insertions were reportedly seen in common variable immunodeficiency TCR beta sequences.

Reduced serum IgG, IgA and/or IgM plus specific antibody deficiency defined CVID. As to this clone: Antigen unknown. The read ends 3 residues before the CDR3 terminus; that terminus is restored from the germline J gene.

Only in-frame clones appear in the TCRdb table, and some are missing; sequencing was by immunoSEQ multiplex PCR. The sample includes 25,000 or so clones, none of them occurring once. There are 16 residues in the CDR3. The V gene end was trimmed by 1 base and the J gene end by 1 base; junction bases not matched to a gene: 6. CDR1 is SGHVS, CDR2 FQNEAQ, per germline. This chain connects TRBV7-8 to TRBJ1-1; 7 nucleotides line up with TRBD1. The origin of this receptor is a human donor with common variable immunodeficiency. The sample consisted of peripheral blood mononuclear cells. CDR3 sequence: CASSLGRQGPNTEAFF. CDR3 DNA, as far as it was read: TGTGCCAGCAGCTTAGGTCGACAGGGTCCGAACACTGAA. The full variable domain, in which reference TRBV7-8 and TRBJ1-1 provide the parts outside the CDR3, is GAGVSQSPRYKVAKRGQDVALRCDPISGHVSLFWYQQALGQGPEFLTYFQNEAQLDKSGLPSDRFFAERPEGSVSTLKIQRTQQEDSAVYLCASSLGRQGPNTEAFFGQGTRLTVV.